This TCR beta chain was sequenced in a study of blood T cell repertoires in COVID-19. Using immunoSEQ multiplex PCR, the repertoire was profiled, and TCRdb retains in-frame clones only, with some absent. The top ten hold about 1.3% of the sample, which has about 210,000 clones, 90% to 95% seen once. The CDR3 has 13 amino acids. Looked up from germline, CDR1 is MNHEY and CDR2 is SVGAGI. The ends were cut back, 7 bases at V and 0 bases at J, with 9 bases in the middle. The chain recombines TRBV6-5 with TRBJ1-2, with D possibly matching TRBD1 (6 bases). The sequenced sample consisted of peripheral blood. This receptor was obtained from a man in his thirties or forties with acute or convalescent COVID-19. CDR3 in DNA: TGTGCCAGCAATGGGGGCTCTAACTATGGCTACACCTTC. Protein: CASNGGSNYGYTF.